Each of the 8 T cell receptor beta chains below was sequenced from the same sample in a study of spatial heterogeneity in lung cancer. One entry per CDR3 protein, called by TCRdb with MiXCR from the 5' RACE reads. The table records about 120,000 distinct CDR3 sequences, 12% of them present only once. Time point here: blood at routine non-recurrence follow-up after resection. Unsorted whole RNA of tumor, nontumor lung or frozen PBMC was sequenced. Source: PBMCs, taken at follow-up. Receptors were obtained from a male donor with early-stage non-small cell lung cancer.

The chain joins TRBV10-2 to TRBJ2-4, with a weak D call TRBD2 (6 bases). CDR1 is WSHSY and CDR2 is SAAADI in the germline V gene. This CDR3 comprises 11 residues. With 11 bases removed from V and 7 bases from J, the gap between germline ends came to 12 bases. CDR3 nucleotide sequence: TGCGCCGCTGGGGACTTCAACATTCAGTACTTC. This translates into CAAGDFNIQYF.

This clonotype was found a few times. The chain combines TRBV7-9 with TRBJ2-1; 10 bases align to TRBD2. Germline V gives CDR1 SEHNR, CDR2 FQNEAQ (reference sequence). With 4 bases clipped from V and 6 bases from J, the junction kept 21 bases outside the gene matches. CDR3 size: 20 residues. CDR3 sequence (DNA): TGTGCCAGCAGCTCGACCGGGACTAGCGTACCTGCGCTTGTGTTCAATGAGCAGTTCTTC. Translated, it gives CASSSTGTSVPALVFNEQFF.

This chain connects TRBV11-2 to TRBJ2-3; D remains unclear. Trimming removed 2 bases from V and 0 bases from J, with 6 bases in between. The CDR3 is 14 amino acids. Germline V gene data show CDR1 as SGHAT and CDR2 as FQNNGV. This CDR3 reads CASSLLRSTDTQYF. DNA for the CDR3: TGTGCCAGCAGCTTACTAAGGAGCACAGATACGCAGTATTTT.

This clonotype was counted only a few times. The chain has TRBV19 and TRBJ2-1, with D maybe TRBD1 (5 bases). Per germline, CDR1 LNHDA and CDR2 SQIVND (reference sequence). There are 14 residues in the CDR3. The V end lost 3 bases, the J end lost 4 bases, and 10 bases lay between the germline ends. In nucleotides, the CDR3 is TGTGCCAGTAGTATGGGGCACGGATACAATGAGCAGTTCTTC. It specifies CASSMGHGYNEQFF.

This clonotype appeared a few times. The chain links TRBV29-1 to TRBJ1-1; D possibly corresponds to TRBD1 (6 bases). This CDR3 is 13 amino acids long. V lost 7 bases and J 1 base, leaving 13 bases between the germline ends. Germline assignment: CDR1 SQVTM and CDR2 ANQGSEA. The CDR3 loop reads CSARPTGNTEAFF. Written as DNA, the CDR3 is TGCAGCGCCCGCCCGACAGGGAACACTGAAGCTTTCTTT.

This chain uses TRBV6-5 with TRBJ2-1; TRBD1 aligns across 9 bases. CDR1 MNHEY and CDR2 SVGAGI come from the germline V gene. The CDR3 covers 16 residues. The trim removed 7 bases at V and 2 bases at J, leaving 9 bases unmatched. The CDR3 nucleotides read TGTGCCAGCACCCGGACAGGGGAGGCCCCCTACAATGAGCAGTTCTTC. Translation gives CASTRTGEAPYNEQFF.

This clonotype was counted only a few times. The chain is built from TRBV20-1 and TRBJ2-3, with a tentative D call TRBD2 (6 bases). V was pared by 7 bases and J by 0 bases, with 11 bases between. CDR3 size: 13 residues. Germline V lookup: CDR1 DFQATT, CDR2 SNEGSKA (reference sequence). The DNA for the CDR3 is TGCAGTGGGGCTAGCGTTAGCACAGATACGCAGTATTTT. Amino acid sequence: CSGASVSTDTQYF.

This clonotype appeared a few times. The chain couples TRBV27 to TRBJ1-2, with a possible D match to TRBD1 (5 bases). The ends were cut back, 4 bases at V and 5 bases at J, with 20 bases in the middle. The germline gives CDR1 MNHEY, CDR2 SMNVEV (reference sequence). The CDR3 runs 16 residues. CDR3 sequence reads: CASSSLAGSPLYGYTF. The CDR3 DNA is TGTGCCAGCAGTTCCCTTGCAGGGAGTCCCTTATATGGCTACACCTTC.